This T cell receptor (beta chain) was retrieved from a study of CD4+ T cells in melanoma. The method was immunoSEQ multiplex PCR; TCRdb's version includes in-frame clones alone and lacks a portion of them. The sample carries about 120,000 clones, about 92% recorded once. The CDR3 has 14 residues. V shed 6 bases and J shed 3 bases, with 15 bases lying between them. Germline V gene lookup returns CDR1 SGHAT and CDR2 FQNNGV. Study-level findings and limits: CD8+ T cell, macrophage and B cell function reportedly correlated with neoantigen-specific CD4+ T cells. In melanoma, neoantigen-specific CD4+ T cells reportedly differed in differentiation state.

As for this clone: Its specificity is unknown.

This rearrangement joins TRBV11-2 to TRBJ2-7, with D tentatively TRBD2 (6 bases). The TCR comes from a human donor with melanoma. Source material: peripheral blood. CDR3 sequence: CASSLSGFGYEQYF. CDR3 coding DNA: TGTGCCAGCAGTCTTAGCGGATTTGGCTACGAGCAGTACTTC.